These 18 T cell receptor beta chains share one sample of origin, sequenced in a study of blood T cell repertoires in COVID-19. The table came from immunoSEQ multiplex PCR; TCRdb's copy has only in-frame clones and leaves some out. The data hold 200,000 or so clones, with 89% observed a single time. Sequencing input: PBMCs or T cells enriched from blood (not recorded which). These receptors all stem from a woman aged 40 to 49 with acute COVID-19.

This clone occurred once. The chain couples TRBV6-1 to TRBJ2-1, with TRBD1 matching over 9 bases. The CDR3 extends over 16 amino acids. Germline V gives CDR1 MNHNS, CDR2 SASEGT. J gave up 9 bases and V 3 bases, and 12 bases lay outside the gene matches. CDR3 amino acids: CASSDPYGTGRIEQFF. The CDR3, as DNA: TGTGCCAGCAGTGACCCCTACGGGACAGGGCGGATTGAGCAGTTCTTC.

The V call is TRBV7-9, the J call TRBJ1-6; D not resolved. Germline V gene lookup returns CDR1 SEHNR and CDR2 FQNEAQ (reference sequence). Trimming stripped 0 bases from V and 0 bases from J, with 3 bases between. The CDR3 is 15 residues long. In nucleotides, the CDR3 is TGTGCCAGCAGCTTAGCGAGCTCCTATAATTCACCCCTCCACTTT. It specifies CASSLASSYNSPLHF.

The V and J genes are TRBV11-2 and TRBJ2-4; D might be TRBD1 (5 bases). V was clipped by 2 bases and J by 0 bases, with 5 bases between them. The CDR3 sequence is 14 residues long. Germline V gives CDR1 SGHAT, CDR2 FQNNGV. In DNA form, the CDR3 reads TGTGCCAGCAGCTTAACAGGAGCCAAAAACATTCAGTACTTC. Residues: CASSLTGAKNIQYF. The whole variable domain, remainder taken from reference TRBV11-2 and TRBJ2-4, is EAGVAQSPRYKIIEKRQSVAFWCNPISGHATLYWYQQILGQGPKLLIQFQNNGVVDDSQLPKDRFSAERLKGVDSTLKIQPAKLEDSAVYLCASSLTGAKNIQYFGAGTRLSVL.

The chain links TRBV7-8 to TRBJ2-3; 16 bases align to TRBD2. This CDR3 region has 16 residues. Germline CDR1 and CDR2: SGHVS and FQNEAQ. J lost 5 bases, V lost 5 bases, and 4 bases had no gene match. The CDR3 sequence is CASSGTSGGARDTQYF. For the CDR3, the DNA is TGTGCCAGCAGCGGGACTAGCGGGGGGGCGAGAGATACGCAGTATTTT.

The rearrangement joins TRBV2 to TRBJ2-6; 8 bases line up with TRBD1. Looked up from germline, CDR1 is SNHLY and CDR2 is FYNNEI. J gave up 11 bases and V 8 bases, and 5 bases lay outside the gene matches. This CDR3 is 12 amino acids long. CDR3 nucleotide sequence: TGTGCCAGCGAGACAGGGGTGGACGTCCTGACTTTC. This encodes CASETGVDVLTF.

The J gene is TRBJ1-2, the V gene TRBV19; a weak D match, TRBD1 (6 bases). Germline loops: CDR1 LNHDA, CDR2 SQIVND (reference sequence). There are 14 residues in the CDR3. V was shortened by 0 bases and J by 2 bases, with 7 bases between the two germline ends. The DNA for the CDR3 is TGTGCCAGTAGTATAGACAGGGGAAACTATGGCTACACCTTC. This sequence encodes CASSIDRGNYGYTF.

This chain joins TRBV10-3 and TRBJ1-1, with a possible D match to TRBD1 (6 bases). In germline, CDR1 is ENHRY, CDR2 SYGVKD. The CDR3 runs 13 residues. Trimming stripped 6 bases from V and 3 bases from J, with 11 bases between. The CDR3 region has the DNA TGTGCCATCAGAGGACAGTCGGACACTGAAGCTTTCTTT. It specifies CAIRGQSDTEAFF.

A few counts support this clone. The chain links TRBV4-1 to TRBJ1-2; D call uncertain. From germline, CDR1 is MGHRA and CDR2 YSYEKL. The CDR3 sequence is 15 residues long. Trimming took 0 bases from V and 2 from J, leaving 10 bases between them. The CDR3 DNA reads TGCGCCAGCAGCCAAGATGAGGAGAAAAACTATGGCTACACCTTC. Residues: CASSQDEEKNYGYTF.

This clone was recorded only once. The rearrangement joins TRBV14 to TRBJ2-1, with 14 bases identical to TRBD2. This CDR3 comprises 16 residues. Germline CDR1 SGHDN, CDR2 FVKESK. After removal of 0 bases from V and 12 bases from J, the junction contained 7 bases not matched to a gene. Here the CDR3 reads CASSQDLVTSGRAQFF. CDR3 in DNA: TGTGCCAGCAGCCAAGATCTGGTGACTAGCGGGAGGGCGCAGTTCTTC.

The genes are TRBV5-1 and TRBJ1-4, with 7 bases aligning to TRBD1. The V gene's germline CDR1 is SGHRS and CDR2 YFSETQ. The junction had 4 bases not matched to a gene; V was cut back by 5 bases and J by 3 bases. CDR3 length: 14 amino acids. The CDR3 reads CASRLQGSNEKLFF. Written as DNA, the CDR3 is TGCGCCAGCAGACTACAGGGGTCTAATGAAAAACTGTTTTTT.

This clone came up once. The chain links TRBV5-4 to TRBJ2-7; 10 nucleotides line up with TRBD2. The CDR3 is 15 residues long. The J segment lost 0 bases and the V segment lost 4 bases, leaving 4 bases of the junction unmatched. Germline V lookup: CDR1 SGHNT, CDR2 YYREEE (reference sequence). CDR3 nucleotides: TGTGCCAGCAGCCCACCTAGCGGGAGCTCCTACGAGCAGTACTTC. This gives the protein CASSPPSGSSYEQYF.

The genes are TRBV25-1 and TRBJ2-3; the match to TRBD2 covers 12 bases. CDR1 MGHDK and CDR2 SYGVNS come from the germline V gene. V lost 3 bases and J lost 1; bases outside the gene matches: 5. The CDR3 loop spans 17 amino acids. CDR3 bases: TGTGCCAGCAGTGATTCGGCTAGCGGGGGGGGCACAGATACGCAGTATTTT. Translating gives CASSDSASGGGTDTQYF.

This clone was recorded only once. The CDR3 nucleotides read TGTGCCAGCAGCCCCCGGGGGGGGTCCAAAAACATTCAGTACTTC. Its translation is CASSPRGGSKNIQYF. This chain connects TRBV3-1 (or the pseudogene TRBV3-2) to TRBJ2-4; 8 nucleotides match TRBD2. The V gene end was trimmed by 4 bases and the J gene end by 2 bases; junction bases not matched to a gene: 4. Germline CDR1 LGHDT, CDR2 YNNKEL (reference sequence). This CDR3 has 15 amino acids.

The rearrangement links TRBV25-1 to TRBJ2-3, with TRBD2 matching over 11 bases. After removal of 7 bases from V and 5 bases from J, the junction contained 8 bases not matched to a gene. CDR3 length equals 15 residues. CDR1 is MGHDK, CDR2 SYGVNS, per germline. The CDR3 here is CASTDSGRAIDTQYF. CDR3 DNA sequence: TGTGCCAGCACGGATAGCGGGAGGGCCATAGATACGCAGTATTTT.

The chain uses TRBV28 and TRBJ2-7, with D uncertain. CDR3 length: 15 amino acids. V gave up 6 bases and J gave up 0 bases, with 15 bases separating them. Germline loops: CDR1 MDHEN, CDR2 SYDVKM. In DNA, the CDR3 is TGTGCCAGCAGCCCGATTCGGTATAGCTCCTACGAGCAGTACTTC. It encodes CASSPIRYSSYEQYF.

The CDR3 spells CASSQRGGVETQYF. CDR3 coding DNA: TGTGCCAGCAGCCAGCGGGGGGGCGTAGAGACCCAGTACTTC. The chain has TRBV7-2 and TRBJ2-5; 10 nucleotides align to TRBD2. CDR3 size: 14 residues. Germline lookup yields CDR1 SGHTA and CDR2 FQGNSA. V lost 5 bases to trimming and J lost 4 bases; unmatched junction nucleotides: 4.

This chain connects TRBV9 to TRBJ1-4; 7 positions match TRBD1. Looked up from germline, CDR1 is SGDLS and CDR2 is YYNGEE. The length of the CDR3 is 20 residues. Trimming removed 0 bases from V and 3 bases from J; junction bases left unmatched: 17. CDR3 coding DNA: TGTGCCAGCAGCGTAGGACCGGACAGGAAACGTGGAGGGCCTAATGAAAAACTGTTTTTT. This sequence encodes CASSVGPDRKRGGPNEKLFF.

The rearrangement links TRBV19 to TRBJ2-6, with D tentatively TRBD2 (5 bases). Germline CDR1 reads LNHDA; CDR2 reads SQIVND (reference sequence). V lost 3 bases to trimming and J lost 0 bases, with 9 bases between them. This CDR3 is built from 16 residues. CDR3 nucleotide sequence: TGTGCCAGTAGTATCGGGGTCTCCTCTGGGGCCAACGTCCTGACTTTC. It is translated as CASSIGVSSGANVLTF.